The 23 T cell receptor beta chains presented below share a single source sample, sequenced in a study of blood T cell repertoires in COVID-19. The repertoire was sequenced with immunoSEQ multiplex PCR; TCRdb's copy has only in-frame clones and lacks some. The repertoire has a few hundred thousand clones, about 90% of them found once; the top ten carry 2% to 2.5%. Sequenced sample: peripheral blood. These receptors were obtained from a woman aged 50 to 60 with acute or convalescent COVID-19.

The chain joins TRBV5-1 to TRBJ1-1, with no clear D. Per the germline V gene, CDR1 is SGHRS and CDR2 is YFSETQ. This CDR3 has 14 residues. The ends were cut back, 0 bases at V and 1 base at J, with 7 bases in the middle. This CDR3 is CASSLATANTEAFF. CDR3 sequence (DNA): TGCGCCAGCAGCTTGGCCACAGCGAACACTGAAGCTTTCTTT.

The genes are TRBV7-9 and TRBJ2-7, with 10 bases identical to TRBD2. Germline CDR1 SEHNR, CDR2 FQNEAQ (reference sequence). The V and J ends lost 1 base and 5 bases, in that order; junction bases with no gene match: 8. This CDR3 has 16 residues. The CDR3 DNA is TGTGCCAGCAGCTTAGAAGGAGCGGGGGGGCGCGACGAGCAGTACTTC. It codes for CASSLEGAGGRDEQYF.

The chain carries TRBV19 and TRBJ2-7; 9 bases match TRBD1. The CDR3 consists of 13 residues. Germline values: CDR1 LNHDA, CDR2 SQIVND (reference sequence). J lost 5 bases, V lost 5 bases, and 4 bases had no gene match. The CDR3 region is CASSLTGGHEQYF. The CDR3 nucleotides read TGTGCCAGTAGTTTGACAGGGGGACACGAGCAGTACTTC.

The rearrangement links TRBV5-1 to TRBJ2-5, with a tentative D call TRBD2 (5 bases). The CDR3 spans 15 residues. Germline V CDR1 and CDR2: SGHRS, YFSETQ. V was trimmed by 0 bases and J by 3 bases, leaving 12 bases between them. CDR3 amino acids: CASSLVGRREETQYF. The CDR3 bases are TGCGCCAGCAGCTTGGTTGGGAGAAGGGAAGAGACCCAGTACTTC.

The V and J genes are TRBV23-1 and TRBJ1-3, with D possibly matching TRBD1 (6 bases). TRBV23-1 is designated an ORF whose function remains uncertain. This CDR3 has 14 residues. Trimming took off 10 bases at V and 3 bases at J, with 16 bases between the two ends. The CDR3 DNA follows: TGCGCCATACCGACAGGAAAACTTGGAAACACCATATATTTT. This translates into CAIPTGKLGNTIYF.

This chain joins TRBV20-1 and TRBJ2-4; possibly TRBD1 for D (6 bases). Trimming shortened V by 6 bases and J by 7 bases, and 10 bases separated the two germline ends. Germline loops: CDR1 DFQATT, CDR2 SNEGSKA (reference sequence). The CDR3 has 11 amino acids. Written as DNA, the CDR3 is TGCAGTGCACAGGGTGGGAACATTCAGTACTTC. It is translated as CSAQGGNIQYF.

The chain links TRBV25-1 to TRBJ2-3; 9 nucleotides line up with TRBD2. Germline CDR1 MGHDK, CDR2 SYGVNS. CDR3 size: 16 residues. Trimming took 5 bases from V and 0 from J; bases not matched to a gene: 6. The CDR3 sequence is CASSKGLAKSTDTQYF. The CDR3 DNA follows: TGTGCCAGCAGTAAGGGACTAGCCAAAAGCACAGATACGCAGTATTTT.

This clone appeared a single time. The chain uses TRBV21-1 and TRBJ2-1; TRBD2, the table's D call, lacks a check against the DNA. TRBV21-1 is flagged as a pseudogene. This CDR3 comprises 16 residues. In DNA form, the CDR3 reads TGTGCCAGCAGCAATCAGCGGTTGGGCGAGGTCAATGAGCAGTTCTTC. Encoded protein: CASSNQRLGEVNEQFF.

In this sample, this clone turned up once. This chain joins TRBV18 and TRBJ1-4; tentative D call: TRBD1 (6 bases). Trimming removed 3 bases at V and 7 bases at J, with 12 bases between. This CDR3 has 14 amino acids. Germline V CDR1 and CDR2: KGHSH, LQKENI. CDR3 DNA sequence: TGTGCCAGCTCACCCCTGAGGGGGACTGAAAAACTGTTTTTT. Its protein product is CASSPLRGTEKLFF.

CDR3 nucleotides: TGCGCCAGCAGCTTGGCGTCAGGGGCCCAAACAGATACGCAGTATTTT. It is translated as CASSLASGAQTDTQYF. This chain uses TRBV5-1 with TRBJ2-3; possibly TRBD1 for D (6 bases). CDR3 length: 16 amino acids. The germline V gene encodes CDR1 SGHRS and CDR2 YFSETQ. The V end lost 0 bases, the J end lost 3 bases, and 14 bases lay between the germline ends.

The chain combines TRBV9 with TRBJ1-2; D possibly corresponds to TRBD1 (6 bases). CDR1 is SGDLS, CDR2 YYNGEE, per germline. CDR3 size: 17 residues. Trimming took off 0 bases at V and 13 bases at J, with 28 bases between the two ends. Written as DNA, the CDR3 is TGTGCCAGCAGCGTAGGACCCCTTGTTGGGGGCCAGGGTGTTGTCACCTTC. Protein sequence: CASSVGPLVGGQGVVTF.

This clone was observed once. The rearrangement joins TRBV19 to TRBJ2-6; D is unclear. V shed 7 bases and J shed 0 bases, with 13 bases lying between them. CDR3 size: 16 residues. Germline values: CDR1 LNHDA, CDR2 SQIVND (reference sequence). The chain's CDR3 is CASTPLFRSGANVLTF. The DNA of the CDR3 is TGTGCCAGTACCCCTCTGTTCCGCTCTGGGGCCAACGTCCTGACTTTC.

This chain connects TRBV11-2 to TRBJ1-4; 7 positions match TRBD1. CDR1 and CDR2 (germline): SGHAT, FQNNGV. The CDR3 runs 17 residues. The V segment lost 4 bases and the J segment 4 bases; nucleotides outside the gene matches: 12. CDR3 nucleotide sequence: TGTGCCAGCAGCTCCTCATACTTGACAGGGTTTAATGAAAAACTGTTTTTT. Its translation is CASSSSYLTGFNEKLFF.

The sample holds a few counts of this clone. Other nucleotide sequences in the sample specify the same CDR3. The rearrangement joins TRBV18 to TRBJ2-7; 8 bases align to TRBD2. Germline CDR1 reads KGHSH; CDR2 reads LQKENI. The CDR3 covers 15 residues. V lost 3 bases, J lost 4 bases, and 8 bases stayed unmatched. CDR3: CASSPPAGGPYEQYF. CDR3 sequence (DNA): TGTGCCAGCTCACCCCCGGCGGGAGGCCCGTACGAGCAGTACTTC.

The chain carries TRBV27 and TRBJ2-7, with a possible D match to TRBD1 (6 bases). The ends were cut back, 1 base at V and 4 bases at J, with 11 bases in the middle. The CDR3 sequence is 14 residues long. Germline V gene sequence: CDR1 MNHEY, CDR2 SMNVEV (reference sequence). The chain's CDR3 is CASSLYNREYEQYF. The CDR3 DNA reads as TGTGCCAGCAGTTTATATAACAGGGAGTACGAGCAGTACTTC.

This chain uses TRBV5-1 with TRBJ2-3; D might be TRBD2 (6 bases). The V gene's germline CDR1 is SGHRS and CDR2 YFSETQ. The CDR3 length is 16 residues. The germline V and J ends were trimmed by 0 bases and 4 bases, with 15 bases remaining between them. The DNA of the CDR3 is TGCGCCAGCAGCTTGGAGGGGCGGGGCCCCGCAGATACGCAGTATTTT. Translating it yields CASSLEGRGPADTQYF.

CDR3 DNA sequence: TGTGCCAGCAGTCCGGACAGGGGAAATCAGCCCCAGCATTTT. Its protein is CASSPDRGNQPQHF. The chain couples TRBV7-2 to TRBJ1-5, with 9 nucleotides matching TRBD1. From germline, CDR1 is SGHTA and CDR2 FQGNSA. With V trimmed by 6 bases and J by 4 bases, 4 bases remained unmatched. The CDR3 extends over 14 amino acids.

V is TRBV5-1 and J is TRBJ2-1; D unclear. Germline CDR1 SGHRS, CDR2 YFSETQ. The CDR3 is 13 residues long. Trimming removed 1 base from V and 4 bases from J, with 6 bases in between. This CDR3 is CASSLKQYNEQFF. The DNA for the CDR3 is TGCGCCAGCAGCTTGAAGCAATACAATGAGCAGTTCTTC.

The chain combines TRBV18 with TRBJ1-4, with D maybe TRBD1 (6 bases). The CDR3 runs 15 residues. CDR1 and CDR2 (germline): KGHSH, LQKENI. V was cut by 6 bases and J by 8 bases, with 19 bases left in between. The CDR3 region has the DNA TGTGCCAGCTCCCTCACAGGGATTGAGGGAGAAAAACTGTTTTTT. Amino acid sequence: CASSLTGIEGEKLFF.

The gene calls are TRBV19 and TRBJ1-5, with 7 bases aligning to TRBD1. After removal of 4 bases from V and 7 bases from J, the junction contained 13 bases not matched to a gene. Germline values: CDR1 LNHDA, CDR2 SQIVND (reference sequence). The CDR3 is made up of 16 amino acids. The CDR3 DNA is TGTGCCAGTAGTAAATACGACGACAGGGCAAGACAGCCCCAGCATTTT. Translating gives CASSKYDDRARQPQHF.

The J gene is TRBJ1-1, the V gene TRBV14; no definite D call. This CDR3 region has 17 residues. Germline loops: CDR1 SGHDN, CDR2 FVKESK. The V end lost 4 bases, the J end lost 0 bases, and 18 bases lay between the germline ends. CDR3 sequence reads: CASSRWPGSGMNTEAFF. The CDR3 bases are TGTGCCAGCAGCCGGTGGCCAGGATCAGGCATGAACACTGAAGCTTTCTTT.

This chain uses TRBV12-5 with TRBJ2-6, with 8 bases fitting TRBD1. The germline CDR1 and CDR2 sequences are LGHNT and FRNRAP. V shed 2 bases and J 0 bases; nucleotides not matched to a gene: 9. The CDR3 spans 19 residues. CDR3 residues: CASGLHRQGILSGANVLTF. CDR3 DNA sequence: TGTGCTAGTGGTTTGCATAGACAGGGGATTCTCTCTGGGGCCAACGTCCTGACTTTC.

The rearrangement links TRBV9 to TRBJ2-1, with 9 bases lining up with TRBD1. The CDR3 consists of 14 residues. J lost 3 bases, V lost 5 bases, and 3 bases had no gene match. Germline V gives CDR1 SGDLS, CDR2 YYNGEE. The CDR3 sequence is CASSSDRGYNEQFF. The CDR3 DNA sequence: TGTGCCAGCAGTTCGGACAGGGGCTACAATGAGCAGTTCTTC.